Below, one T cell receptor beta chain is given with its context. Its target is unknown. Looked up from germline, CDR1 is DFQATT and CDR2 is SNEGSKA (reference sequence). CDR3 size: 11 residues. Trimming pared 3 bases from V and 5 bases from J, leaving 6 bases between. The data were taken from a study of vaccination and CD4 T cells after COVID-19. Looking at the study overall: Blood was drawn a median around 72 days post second dose, range 14 to 241. Cells were stimulated with overlapping spike peptides from SARS-CoV-2, HCoV-NL63, HCoV-OC43 and HCoV-229E.

Treatment in this sample: approximately nine-day PBMC culture with coronavirus spike peptide pools or control peptides (ViraFEST assay). Study results and caveats: Within the convalescent patients, a median approximately 90% of the SARS-CoV-2-reactive clones were ones that appeared only post-vaccination. Post-vaccination reactive clonotypes (median roughly 35) did not differ significantly from post-infection (more than 20).

Cultured CD4+ T cell DNA was sequenced using the Oncomine TCR Beta short-read assay. TCRdb independently ran MiXCR on the PCR reads; one entry per CDR3 protein. The sample lists around 16,000 distinct CDR3 sequences; about 40% were seen once. V usage is TRBV20-1 and J usage is TRBJ2-3; D not resolved. Input material: CD4+ T cells from blood, cultured in vitro. The receptor was derived from a human donor who had recovered from COVID-19. In nucleotides, the CDR3 is TGCAGTGCTAGTCAGAGAGATACGCAGTATTTT. Translating gives CSASQRDTQYF.